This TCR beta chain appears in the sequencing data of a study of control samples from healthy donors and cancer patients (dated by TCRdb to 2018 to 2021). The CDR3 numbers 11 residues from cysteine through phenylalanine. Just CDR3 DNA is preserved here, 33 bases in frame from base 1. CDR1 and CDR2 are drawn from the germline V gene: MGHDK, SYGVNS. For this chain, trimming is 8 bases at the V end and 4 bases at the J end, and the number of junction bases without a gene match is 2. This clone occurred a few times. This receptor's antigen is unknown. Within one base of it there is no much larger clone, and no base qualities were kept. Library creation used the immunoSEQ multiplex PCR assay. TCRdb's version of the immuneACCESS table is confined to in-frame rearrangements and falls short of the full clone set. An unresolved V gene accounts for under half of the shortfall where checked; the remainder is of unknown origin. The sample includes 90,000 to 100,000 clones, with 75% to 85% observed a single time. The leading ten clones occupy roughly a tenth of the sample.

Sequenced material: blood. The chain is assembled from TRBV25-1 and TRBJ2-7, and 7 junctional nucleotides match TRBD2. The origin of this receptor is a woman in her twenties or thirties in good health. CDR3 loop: CASGGGYEQYF. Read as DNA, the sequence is TGTGCCAGCGGGGGGGGGTACGAGCAGTACTTC.